This paragraph reports one T cell receptor beta chain. Its antigen target is currently unknown. Base qualities are not recorded, but no much larger clone differs from it by a single base. Including the terminal cysteine and phenylalanine, the CDR3 comprises 13 residues. Left in the record is the CDR3 DNA by itself, 39 bases read in frame from the first base. The CDR1 and CDR2 encoded by the germline V gene are SGHRS and YFSETQ. V loses 4 bases of germline sequence and J loses 6 bases, and the interval between the two ends is 13 bases. The data originate from a study of OX40 agonist ivuxolimab in advanced cancers. Notes on the research overall: The costimulatory receptor OX40 (CD134) was targeted by ivuxolimab, a fully human IgG2 agonistic monoclonal antibody. Intravenous ivuxolimab was administered to patients every 2 weeks at six dose levels: 0.01, 0.1, 0.3, 1.5, 3 and 10 mg/kg. Of the roughly 50 dose-escalation patients, hepatocellular carcinoma was present in around 20, melanoma in around 15, renal cell carcinoma in 9 and head and neck cancer in 9. In the dose-escalation cohort, around four fifths of patients were male, and the mean age was roughly 60 years with a range of roughly 23 to 79. Prior anti-PD-1, anti-PD-L1 or anti-CTLA-4 therapy was permitted, and about two fifths of dose-escalation patients had received checkpoint inhibitors. Three dose-escalation patients achieved partial responses, one with hepatocellular carcinoma and two with cutaneous melanoma. The purpose of peripheral TCRbeta sequencing was to test whether ivuxolimab changed TCR sequence diversity and led to clonal T-cell expansion. The paper reports the monotherapy dose-escalation portion (N of about 47 patients) of the phase I ivuxolimab trial. What the study reported, not specific to this receptor: At doses of 0.1 to 3.0 mg/kg, clonal expansion of both CD4+ and CD8+ T cells in blood was seen between baseline and week 6. After ivuxolimab, more expanded clones were found on average in CD8+ T cells than in CD4+ T cells. In the 0.1-3.0 mg/kg groups, partial responders were among the patients with the lowest normalized peripheral clonal expansion, particularly in CD8+ T cells. The antigen specificity of the clonally expanded peripheral T cells was not determined. Low levels of normalized T-cell clonal expansion were also seen in some patients who did not respond.

Genomic DNA was extracted from sorted cells for sequencing of the TCRbeta CDR3 region. TCRbeta CDR3 regions were sequenced using the immunoSEQ Assay. TCRdb stores this immuneACCESS table with in-frame sequences only. Part of the clones is absent; in the studies checked, under half of the shortfall reflects unresolved V genes, and no reason is known for the rest. In all, the sample holds 75,000 to 100,000 clones, and roughly nine tenths of those were seen once. The ten largest make up roughly 5.5% of the sample. Patients with a history of autoimmune disease or receiving systemic immunosuppression were excluded from the trial. Peripheral blood for TCR sequencing was drawn from every dose cohort at baseline, at cycle 4 day 1 and at cycle 7 day 1. The samples were drawn from a first-in-human, open-label, multicenter phase I dose-escalation trial of ivuxolimab. Adults with locally advanced or metastatic melanoma, renal cell, hepatocellular, or head and neck squamous cell carcinoma were enrolled in the trial. CD4+ and CD8+ T cells were sorted separately from peripheral blood before TCR sequencing.

The clonotype was recovered from an adult with an advanced solid tumor such as melanoma, head and neck, liver or kidney cancer. The chain is assembled from TRBV5-1 and TRBJ1-2, with no D gene named confidently. The input for sequencing was CD4+ or CD8+ T cells sorted from blood, taken in a trial of the OX40 agonist ivuxolimab. Here is the DNA: TGCGCCAGCAGCCCGGCAGCGGGGAATGGCTACACCTTC. It translates to CASSPAAGNGYTF.